Below are 8 T cell receptor beta chains sequenced from a single sample in a study of T cell responses to AZD1222 COVID-19 vaccine. Libraries were prepared by immunoSEQ multiplex PCR; TCRdb keeps only in-frame clonotypes and omits some of them. Of 84,000 or so clones listed, more than 90% were seen once; the top ten hold about 3%. The material sequenced was peripheral blood, taken on day 0 of AZD1222 vaccination. These receptors all come from an adult in good health.

Remarks on this clone: Germline is not matched at one junction end, which may reflect a read error. This chain connects TRBV3-1 (or the pseudogene TRBV3-2) to TRBJ1-2, with D possibly matching TRBD1 (6 bases). The germline V gene encodes CDR1 LGHDT and CDR2 YNNKEL (reference sequence). The length of the CDR3 is 14 residues. The DNA of the CDR3 is TGTGCCAGCAGACAAGGGGAGGGGGGCTATGGCTACACCTTC. Translating gives CASRQGEGGYGYTF.

The count of this clone is one. CDR3 sequence: CASSPRGFYGYTF. The CDR3 coding sequence is TGTGCCAGCAGCCCCCGGGGATTCTATGGCTACACCTTC. The gene calls are TRBV9 and TRBJ1-2; no clear D. The CDR3 contains 13 residues. Germline CDR1 reads SGDLS; CDR2 reads YYNGEE. V lost 4 bases to trimming and J lost 4 bases, with 11 bases between them. Variable domain in full (rest from reference TRBV9 and TRBJ1-2): DSGVTQTPKHLITATGQRVTLRCSPRSGDLSVYWYQQSLDQGLQFLIQYYNGEERAKGNILERFSAQQFPDLHSELNLSSLELGDSALYFCASSPRGFYGYTFGSGTRLTVV.

The V and J genes are TRBV6-5 and TRBJ1-5; a possible D gene is TRBD1 (5 bases). The germline gives CDR1 MNHEY, CDR2 SVGAGI. With 4 bases removed from V and 6 bases from J, the gap between germline ends came to 16 bases. This CDR3 comprises 15 residues. The DNA for the CDR3 is TGTGCCAGCAGTTCCACCATGGGAGGGGTTCAGCCCCAGCATTTT. It translates to CASSSTMGGVQPQHF.

The genes are TRBV14 and TRBJ2-1; 7 bases agree with TRBD1. V was clipped by 0 bases and J by 4 bases; unmatched bases: 6. Germline V gene data show CDR1 as SGHDN and CDR2 as FVKESK. This CDR3 is built from 16 residues. The CDR3 protein is CASSQDRGSNYNEQFF. The CDR3 coding sequence is TGTGCCAGCAGCCAAGACAGGGGGTCTAATTACAATGAGCAGTTCTTC.

This clone was seen once. This chain connects TRBV30 to TRBJ2-1, with TRBD2 matching 10 bases. V trimming: 2 bases; J trimming: 4 bases; junction bases outside the gene matches: 2. CDR3 length: 14 residues. Germline-derived CDR1 and CDR2 are GTSNPN and SVGIG (reference sequence). In nucleotides, the CDR3 is TGTGCCTGGAGTTGGACTAGCGGATACAATGAGCAGTTCTTC. Protein product: CAWSWTSGYNEQFF.

The chain uses TRBV9 and TRBJ1-5, with a possible D match to TRBD1 (5 bases). The CDR3 has 14 amino acids. V lost 7 bases to trimming and J lost 2 bases, with 13 bases between them. The germline V gene encodes CDR1 SGDLS and CDR2 YYNGEE. CDR3 protein: CASGQGLGNQPQHF. Here the CDR3 DNA reads TGTGCCAGCGGGCAGGGTTTGGGCAATCAGCCCCAGCATTTT. Looking up the rest from reference TRBV9 and TRBJ1-5 gives the full variable domain: DSGVTQTPKHLITATGQRVTLRCSPRSGDLSVYWYQQSLDQGLQFLIQYYNGEERAKGNILERFSAQQFPDLHSELNLSSLELGDSALYFCASGQGLGNQPQHFGDGTRLSIL.

The V gene is TRBV19, the J gene TRBJ2-7; D might be TRBD1 (5 bases). The CDR3 loop spans 15 amino acids. Germline CDR1 is LNHDA and CDR2 is SQIVND (reference sequence). V lost 4 bases to trimming and J lost 1 base, with 14 bases between them. In DNA, the CDR3 is TGTGCCAGTAGTACGGGCAGGGTGGGGTCCTACGAGCAGTACTTC. Amino acid sequence: CASSTGRVGSYEQYF.

The chain employs TRBV14 and TRBJ1-6, with unresolved D. The CDR3 spans 16 residues. The germline V and J ends were trimmed by 4 bases and 0 bases, with 10 bases remaining between them. Germline V gene sequence: CDR1 SGHDN, CDR2 FVKESK. CDR3 in amino acids: CASSLVPASYNSPLHF. In DNA, the CDR3 is TGTGCCAGCAGCCTGGTTCCTGCCTCCTATAATTCACCCCTCCACTTT.